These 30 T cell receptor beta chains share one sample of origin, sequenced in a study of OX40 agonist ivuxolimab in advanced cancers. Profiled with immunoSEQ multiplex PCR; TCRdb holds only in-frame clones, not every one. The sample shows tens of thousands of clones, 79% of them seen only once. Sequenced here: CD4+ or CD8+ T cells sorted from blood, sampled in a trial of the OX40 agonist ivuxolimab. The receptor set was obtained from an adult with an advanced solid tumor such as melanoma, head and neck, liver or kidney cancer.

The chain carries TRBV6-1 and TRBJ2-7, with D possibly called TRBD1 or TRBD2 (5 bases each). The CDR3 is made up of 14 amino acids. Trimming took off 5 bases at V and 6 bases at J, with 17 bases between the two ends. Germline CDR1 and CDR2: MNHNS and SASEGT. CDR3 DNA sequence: TGTGCCAGCAGTTTCATTTTTCCAGGGACCGAGCAGTACTTC. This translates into CASSFIFPGTEQYF.

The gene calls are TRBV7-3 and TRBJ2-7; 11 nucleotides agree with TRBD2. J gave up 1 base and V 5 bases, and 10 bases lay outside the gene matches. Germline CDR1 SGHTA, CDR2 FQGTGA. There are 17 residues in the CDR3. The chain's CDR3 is CASSKSGGTSGSYEQYF. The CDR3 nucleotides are TGTGCCAGCAGCAAGTCCGGGGGGACTAGCGGTTCCTACGAGCAGTACTTC. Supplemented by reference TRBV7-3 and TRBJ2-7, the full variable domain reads GAGVSQTPSNKVTEKGKYVELRCDPISGHTALYWYRQSLGQGPEFLIYFQGTGAADDSGLPNDRFFAVRPEGSVSTLKIQRTERGDSAVYLCASSKSGGTSGSYEQYFGPGTRLTVT.

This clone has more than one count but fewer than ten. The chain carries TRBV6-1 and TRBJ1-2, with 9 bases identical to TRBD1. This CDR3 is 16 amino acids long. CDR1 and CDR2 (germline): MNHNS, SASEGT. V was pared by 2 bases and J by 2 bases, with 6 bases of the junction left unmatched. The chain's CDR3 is CASSESDRGSNYGYTF. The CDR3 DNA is TGTGCCAGCAGTGAATCCGACAGGGGGTCCAACTATGGCTACACCTTC.

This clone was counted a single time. CDR3 in amino acids: CASSDRTGGIETQYF. The CDR3 DNA reads TGTGCCAGCAGTGATAGGACAGGGGGCATAGAGACCCAGTACTTC. The chain couples TRBV28 to TRBJ2-5; 11 bases agree with TRBD1. The CDR3 sequence is 15 residues long. The germline CDR1 and CDR2 sequences are MDHEN and SYDVKM. V dropped 5 bases and J dropped 4; count of bases not matched to a gene: 6.

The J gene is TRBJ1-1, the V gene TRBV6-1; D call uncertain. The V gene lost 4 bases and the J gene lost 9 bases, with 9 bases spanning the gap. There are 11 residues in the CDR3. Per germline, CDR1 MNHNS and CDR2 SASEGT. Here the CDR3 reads CASSVWVKAFF. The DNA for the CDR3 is TGTGCCAGCAGTGTTTGGGTTAAAGCTTTCTTT.

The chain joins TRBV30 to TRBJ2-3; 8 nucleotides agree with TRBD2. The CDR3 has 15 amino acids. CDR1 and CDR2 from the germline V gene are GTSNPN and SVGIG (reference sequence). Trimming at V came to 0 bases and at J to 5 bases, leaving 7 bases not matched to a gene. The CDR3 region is CAWSVIGGAGDTQYF. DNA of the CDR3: TGTGCCTGGAGTGTTATCGGGGGGGCCGGAGATACGCAGTATTTT. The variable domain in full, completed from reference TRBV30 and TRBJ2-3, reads SQTIHQWPATLVQPVGSPLSLECTVEGTSNPNLYWYRQAAGRGLQLLFYSVGIGQISSEVPQNLSASRPQDRQFILSSKKLLLSDSGFYLCAWSVIGGAGDTQYFGPGTRLTVL.

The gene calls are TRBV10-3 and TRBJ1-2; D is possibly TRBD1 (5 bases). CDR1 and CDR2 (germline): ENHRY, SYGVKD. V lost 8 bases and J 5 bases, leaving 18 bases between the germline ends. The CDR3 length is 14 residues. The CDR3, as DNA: TGTGCCATCGGGGGAACCGGGACGGATTATGGCTACACCTTC. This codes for CAIGGTGTDYGYTF.

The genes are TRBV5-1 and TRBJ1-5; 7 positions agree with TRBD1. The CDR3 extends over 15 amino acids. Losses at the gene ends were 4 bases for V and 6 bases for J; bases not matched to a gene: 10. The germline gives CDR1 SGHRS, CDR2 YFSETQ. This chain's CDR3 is CASSPTGNKGQPQHF. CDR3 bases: TGCGCCAGCAGCCCGACAGGGAATAAGGGTCAGCCCCAGCATTTT.

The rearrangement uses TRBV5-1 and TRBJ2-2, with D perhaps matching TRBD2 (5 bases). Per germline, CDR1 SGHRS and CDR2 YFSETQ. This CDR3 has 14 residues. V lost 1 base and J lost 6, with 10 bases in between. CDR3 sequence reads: CASSLLAGAGELFF. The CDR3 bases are TGCGCCAGCAGCTTGTTGGCCGGGGCCGGGGAGCTGTTTTTT.

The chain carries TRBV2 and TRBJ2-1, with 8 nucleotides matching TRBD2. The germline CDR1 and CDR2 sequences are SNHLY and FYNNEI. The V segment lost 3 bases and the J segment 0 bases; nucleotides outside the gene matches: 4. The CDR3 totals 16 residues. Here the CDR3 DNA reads TGTGCCAGCAGTGAGCGGGGGACTAGCTCCTACAATGAGCAGTTCTTC. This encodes CASSERGTSSYNEQFF.

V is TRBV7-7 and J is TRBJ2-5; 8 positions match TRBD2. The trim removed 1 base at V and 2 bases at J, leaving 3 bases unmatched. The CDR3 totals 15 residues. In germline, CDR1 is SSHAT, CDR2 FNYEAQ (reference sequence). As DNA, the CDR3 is TGTGCCAGCAGCTTAGACGGGGGGGCACAAGAGACCCAGTACTTC. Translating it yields CASSLDGGAQETQYF.

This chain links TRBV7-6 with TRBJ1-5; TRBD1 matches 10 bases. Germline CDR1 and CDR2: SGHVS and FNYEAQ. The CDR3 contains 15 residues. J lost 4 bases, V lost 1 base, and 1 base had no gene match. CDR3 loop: CASSLGTGGNQPQHF. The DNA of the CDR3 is TGTGCCAGCAGCTTAGGGACAGGGGGAAATCAGCCCCAGCATTTT.

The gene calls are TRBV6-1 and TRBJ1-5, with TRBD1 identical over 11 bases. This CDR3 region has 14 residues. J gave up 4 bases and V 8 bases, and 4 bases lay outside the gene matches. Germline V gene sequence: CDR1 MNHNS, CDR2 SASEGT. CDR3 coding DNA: TGTGCCAGCTTGAGGGACAGGGGGAATCAGCCCCAGCATTTT. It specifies CASLRDRGNQPQHF.

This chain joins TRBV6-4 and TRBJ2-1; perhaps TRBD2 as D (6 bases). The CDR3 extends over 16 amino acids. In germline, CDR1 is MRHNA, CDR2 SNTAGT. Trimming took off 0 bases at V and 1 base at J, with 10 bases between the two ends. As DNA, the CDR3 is TGTGCCAGCAGTGACTCAGGCGGGGATTCCTACAATGAGCAGTTCTTC. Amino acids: CASSDSGGDSYNEQFF.

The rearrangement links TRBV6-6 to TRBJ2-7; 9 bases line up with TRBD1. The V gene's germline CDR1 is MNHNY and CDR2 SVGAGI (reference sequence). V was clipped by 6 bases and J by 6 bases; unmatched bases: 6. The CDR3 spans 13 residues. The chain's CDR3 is CASRPGTGSEQYF. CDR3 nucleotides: TGTGCCAGCAGGCCAGGGACAGGGAGCGAGCAGTACTTC.

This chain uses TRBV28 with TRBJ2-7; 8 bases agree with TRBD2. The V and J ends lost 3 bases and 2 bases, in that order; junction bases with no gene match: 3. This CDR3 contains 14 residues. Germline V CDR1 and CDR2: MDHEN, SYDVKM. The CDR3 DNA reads TGTGCCAGCAGTTTCCGCGGGGGGCCCTACGAGCAGTACTTC. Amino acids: CASSFRGGPYEQYF.

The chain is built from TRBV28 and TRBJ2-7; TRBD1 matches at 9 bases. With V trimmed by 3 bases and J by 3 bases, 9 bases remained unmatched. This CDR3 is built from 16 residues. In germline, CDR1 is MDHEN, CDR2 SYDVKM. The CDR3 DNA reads TGTGCCAGCAGTTTCCGTCTCGACAGGGGGATCTACGAGCAGTACTTC. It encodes CASSFRLDRGIYEQYF.

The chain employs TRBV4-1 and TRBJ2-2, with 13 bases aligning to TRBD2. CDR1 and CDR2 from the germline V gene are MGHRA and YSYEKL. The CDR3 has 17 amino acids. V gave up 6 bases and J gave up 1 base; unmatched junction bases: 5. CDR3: CASRTGLAGKNTGELFF. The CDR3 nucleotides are TGCGCCAGCAGAACGGGACTAGCGGGGAAGAACACCGGGGAGCTGTTTTTT.

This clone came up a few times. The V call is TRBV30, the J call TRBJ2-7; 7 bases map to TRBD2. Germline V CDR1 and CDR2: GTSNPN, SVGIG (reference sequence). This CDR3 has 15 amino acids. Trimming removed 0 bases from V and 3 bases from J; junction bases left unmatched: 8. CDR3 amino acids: CAWSVQGGSIYEQYF. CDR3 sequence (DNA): TGTGCCTGGAGTGTTCAGGGAGGGAGTATCTACGAGCAGTACTTC.

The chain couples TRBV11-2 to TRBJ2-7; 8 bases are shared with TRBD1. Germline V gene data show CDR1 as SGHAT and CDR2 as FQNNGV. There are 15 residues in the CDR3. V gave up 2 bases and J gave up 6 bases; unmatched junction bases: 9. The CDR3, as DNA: TGTGCCAGCAGCTTAACGACAGGGGCCGGTGGCGAGCAGTACTTC. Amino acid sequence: CASSLTTGAGGEQYF.

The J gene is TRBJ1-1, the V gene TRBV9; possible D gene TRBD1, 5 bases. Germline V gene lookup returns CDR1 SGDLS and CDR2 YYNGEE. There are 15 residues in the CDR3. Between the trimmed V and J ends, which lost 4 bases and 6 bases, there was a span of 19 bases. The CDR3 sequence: CASSSHPGVLPEAFF. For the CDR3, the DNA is TGTGCCAGCAGCTCCCATCCGGGGGTTCTCCCTGAAGCTTTCTTT.

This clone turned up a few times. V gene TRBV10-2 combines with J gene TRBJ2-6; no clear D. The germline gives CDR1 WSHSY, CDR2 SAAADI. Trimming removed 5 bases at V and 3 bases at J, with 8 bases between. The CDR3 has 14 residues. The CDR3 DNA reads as TGCGCCAGCAGTCCCGCCGGTGGGGCCAACGTCCTGACTTTC. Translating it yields CASSPAGGANVLTF.

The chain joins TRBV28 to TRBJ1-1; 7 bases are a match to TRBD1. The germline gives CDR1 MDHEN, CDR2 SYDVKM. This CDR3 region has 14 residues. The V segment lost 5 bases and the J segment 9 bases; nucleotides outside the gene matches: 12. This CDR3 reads CASSPIPQGGKAFF. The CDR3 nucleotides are TGTGCCAGCAGTCCGATCCCTCAGGGGGGGAAAGCTTTCTTT.

The CDR3 spells CASSLEGKHTDTQYF. The CDR3 bases are TGCGCCAGCAGCTTGGAAGGCAAGCACACAGATACGCAGTATTTT. This chain uses TRBV5-1 with TRBJ2-3, with no clear D. Germline CDR1 SGHRS, CDR2 YFSETQ. The CDR3 is 15 amino acids. Trimming shortened V by 0 bases and J by 2 bases, and 10 bases separated the two germline ends.

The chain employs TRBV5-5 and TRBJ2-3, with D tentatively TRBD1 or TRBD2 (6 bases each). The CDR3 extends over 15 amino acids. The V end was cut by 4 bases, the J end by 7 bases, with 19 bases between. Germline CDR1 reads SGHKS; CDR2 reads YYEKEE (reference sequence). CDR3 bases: TGTGCCAGCAGCCCGGACCCCGGGGGCGGAAATACGCAGTATTTT. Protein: CASSPDPGGGNTQYF.

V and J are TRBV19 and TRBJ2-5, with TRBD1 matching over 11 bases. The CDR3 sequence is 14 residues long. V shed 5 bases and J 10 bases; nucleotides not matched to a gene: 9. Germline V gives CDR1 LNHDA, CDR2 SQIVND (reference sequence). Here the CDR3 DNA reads TGTGCCAGTAGTTCCGGGACAGGGGGACCCCTCCAGTACTTC. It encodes CASSSGTGGPLQYF.

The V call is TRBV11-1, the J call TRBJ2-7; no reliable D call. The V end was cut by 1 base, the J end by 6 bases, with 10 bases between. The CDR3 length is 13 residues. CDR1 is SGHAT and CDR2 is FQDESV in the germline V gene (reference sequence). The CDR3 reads CASSLVAQGEQYF. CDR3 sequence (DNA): TGTGCCAGCAGCTTAGTCGCTCAAGGCGAGCAGTACTTC.

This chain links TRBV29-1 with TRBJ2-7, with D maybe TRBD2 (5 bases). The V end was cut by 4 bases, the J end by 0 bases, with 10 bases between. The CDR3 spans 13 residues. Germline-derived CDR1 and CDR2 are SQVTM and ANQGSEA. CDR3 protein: CSVVTGSSYEQYF. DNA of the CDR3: TGCAGCGTTGTGACGGGGAGCTCCTACGAGCAGTACTTC.

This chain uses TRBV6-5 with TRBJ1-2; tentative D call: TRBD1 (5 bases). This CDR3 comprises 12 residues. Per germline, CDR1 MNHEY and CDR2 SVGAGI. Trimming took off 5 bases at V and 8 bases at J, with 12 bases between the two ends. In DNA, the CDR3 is TGTGCCAGCAGTCTCGTGGGGGGAGGCTACACCTTC. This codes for CASSLVGGGYTF.

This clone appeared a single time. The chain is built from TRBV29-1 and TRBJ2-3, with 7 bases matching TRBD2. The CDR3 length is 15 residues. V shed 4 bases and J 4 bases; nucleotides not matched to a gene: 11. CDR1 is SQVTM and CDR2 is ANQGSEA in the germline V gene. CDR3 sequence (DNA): TGCAGCGTTGTTAGTCTAGCGGAGGACCCAGATACGCAGTATTTT. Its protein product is CSVVSLAEDPDTQYF.